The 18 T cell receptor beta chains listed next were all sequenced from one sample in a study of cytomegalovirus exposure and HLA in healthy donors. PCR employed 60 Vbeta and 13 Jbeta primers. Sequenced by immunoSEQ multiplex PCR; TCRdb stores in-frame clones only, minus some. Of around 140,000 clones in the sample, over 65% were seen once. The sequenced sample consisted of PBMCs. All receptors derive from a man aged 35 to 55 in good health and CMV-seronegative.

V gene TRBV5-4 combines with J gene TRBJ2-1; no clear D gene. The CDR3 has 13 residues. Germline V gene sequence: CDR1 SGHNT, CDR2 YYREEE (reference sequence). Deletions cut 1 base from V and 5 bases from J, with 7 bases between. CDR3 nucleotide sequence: TGTGCCAGCAGCTTGATGGCCCACAATGAGCAGTTCTTC. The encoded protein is CASSLMAHNEQFF.

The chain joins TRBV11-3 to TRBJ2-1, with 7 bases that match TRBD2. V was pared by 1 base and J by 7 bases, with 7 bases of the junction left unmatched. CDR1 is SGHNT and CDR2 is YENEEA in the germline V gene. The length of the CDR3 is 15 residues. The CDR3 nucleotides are TGTGCCAGCAGCTTAGGCGCGGGAGCCGAAAATGAGCAGTTCTTC. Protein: CASSLGAGAENEQFF.

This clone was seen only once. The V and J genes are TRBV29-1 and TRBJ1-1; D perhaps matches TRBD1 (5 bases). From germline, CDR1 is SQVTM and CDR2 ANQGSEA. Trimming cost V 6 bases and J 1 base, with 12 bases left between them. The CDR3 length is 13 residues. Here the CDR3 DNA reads TGCAGCGTAACGAGACAGACGAACACTGAAGCTTTCTTT. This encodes CSVTRQTNTEAFF.

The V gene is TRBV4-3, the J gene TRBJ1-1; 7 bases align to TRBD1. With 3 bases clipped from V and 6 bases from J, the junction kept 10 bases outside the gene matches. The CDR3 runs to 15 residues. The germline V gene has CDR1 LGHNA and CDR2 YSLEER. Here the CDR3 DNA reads TGCGCCAGCAGCCATGAACTCGACAGGGTCCCTGAAGCTTTCTTT. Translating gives CASSHELDRVPEAFF.

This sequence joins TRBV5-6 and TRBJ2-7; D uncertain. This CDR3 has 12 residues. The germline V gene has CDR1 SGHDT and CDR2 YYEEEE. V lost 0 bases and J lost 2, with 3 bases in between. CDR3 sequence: CASSLVTYEQYF. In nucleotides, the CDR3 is TGTGCCAGCAGCTTGGTTACCTACGAGCAGTACTTC.

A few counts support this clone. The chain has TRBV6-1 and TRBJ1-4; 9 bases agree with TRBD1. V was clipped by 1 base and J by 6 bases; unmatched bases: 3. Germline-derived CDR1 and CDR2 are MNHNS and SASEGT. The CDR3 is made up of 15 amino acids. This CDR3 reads CASSEDTGGHEKLFF. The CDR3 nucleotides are TGTGCCAGCAGTGAAGATACAGGGGGCCATGAAAAACTGTTTTTT.

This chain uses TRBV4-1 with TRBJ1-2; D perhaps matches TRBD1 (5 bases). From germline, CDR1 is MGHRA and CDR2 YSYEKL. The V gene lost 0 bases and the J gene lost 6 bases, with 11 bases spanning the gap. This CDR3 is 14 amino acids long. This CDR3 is CASSQDEGVNGYTF. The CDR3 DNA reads TGCGCCAGCAGCCAAGATGAAGGGGTTAATGGCTACACCTTC.

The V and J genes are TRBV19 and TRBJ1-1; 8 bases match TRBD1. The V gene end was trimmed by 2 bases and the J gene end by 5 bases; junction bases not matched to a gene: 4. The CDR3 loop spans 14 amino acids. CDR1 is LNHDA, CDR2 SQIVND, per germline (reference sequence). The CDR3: CASSIQGAKTEAFF. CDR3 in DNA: TGTGCCAGTAGTATACAGGGGGCGAAAACTGAAGCTTTCTTT.

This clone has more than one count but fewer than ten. CDR3 amino acids: CASSLSGVMNTEAFF. In DNA, the CDR3 is TGTGCCAGCAGTTTATCAGGGGTCATGAACACTGAAGCTTTCTTT. The rearrangement uses TRBV27 and TRBJ1-1, with D possibly matching TRBD1 (5 bases). CDR1 is MNHEY, CDR2 SMNVEV, per germline (reference sequence). This CDR3 comprises 15 residues. Trimming removed 0 bases from V and 0 bases from J, with 8 bases in between.

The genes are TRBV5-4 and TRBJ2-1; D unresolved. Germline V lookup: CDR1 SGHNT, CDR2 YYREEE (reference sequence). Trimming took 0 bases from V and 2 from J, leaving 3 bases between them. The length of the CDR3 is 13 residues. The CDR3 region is CASSLAPYNEQFF. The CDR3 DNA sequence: TGTGCCAGCAGCTTGGCTCCCTACAATGAGCAGTTCTTC.

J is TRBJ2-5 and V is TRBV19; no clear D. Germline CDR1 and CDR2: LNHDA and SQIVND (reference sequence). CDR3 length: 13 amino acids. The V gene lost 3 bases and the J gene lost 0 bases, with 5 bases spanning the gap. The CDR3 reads CASSIQYQETQYF. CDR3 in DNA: TGTGCCAGTAGTATTCAGTACCAAGAGACCCAGTACTTC. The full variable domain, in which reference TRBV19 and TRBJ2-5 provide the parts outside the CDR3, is DGGITQSPKYLFRKEGQNVTLSCEQNLNHDAMYWYRQDPGQGLRLIYYSQIVNDFQKGDIAEGYSVSREKKESFPLTVTSAQKNPTAFYLCASSIQYQETQYFGPGTRLLVL.

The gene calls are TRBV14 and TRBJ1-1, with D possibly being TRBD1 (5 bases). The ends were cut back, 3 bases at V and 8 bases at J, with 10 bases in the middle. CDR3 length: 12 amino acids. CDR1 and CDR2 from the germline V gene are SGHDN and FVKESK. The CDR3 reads CASSHLDREAFF. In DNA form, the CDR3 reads TGTGCCAGCAGCCACCTAGACAGAGAAGCTTTCTTT.

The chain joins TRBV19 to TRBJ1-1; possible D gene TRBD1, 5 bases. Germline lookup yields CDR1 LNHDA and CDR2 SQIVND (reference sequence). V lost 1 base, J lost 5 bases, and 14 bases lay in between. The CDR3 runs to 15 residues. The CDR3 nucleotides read TGTGCCAGTAGTATAGCCCGCCCTCAGGGTACTGAAGCTTTCTTT. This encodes CASSIARPQGTEAFF.

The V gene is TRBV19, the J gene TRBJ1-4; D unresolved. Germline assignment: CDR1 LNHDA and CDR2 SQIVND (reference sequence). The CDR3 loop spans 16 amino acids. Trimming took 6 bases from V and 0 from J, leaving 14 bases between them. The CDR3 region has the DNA TGTGCCAGTAGGCCTCAGAAGTATGCAACTAATGAAAAACTGTTTTTT. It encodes CASRPQKYATNEKLFF.

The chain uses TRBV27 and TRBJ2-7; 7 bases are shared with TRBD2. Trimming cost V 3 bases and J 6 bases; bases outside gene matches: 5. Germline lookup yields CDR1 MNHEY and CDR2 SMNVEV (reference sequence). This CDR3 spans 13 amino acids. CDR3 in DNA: TGTGCCAGCAGTTTTGGGAGGGAGGCCGAGCAGTACTTC. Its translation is CASSFGREAEQYF.

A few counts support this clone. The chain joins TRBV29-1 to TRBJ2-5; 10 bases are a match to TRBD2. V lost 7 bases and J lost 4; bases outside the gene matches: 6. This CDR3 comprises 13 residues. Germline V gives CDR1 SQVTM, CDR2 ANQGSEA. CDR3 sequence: CSGLAGVVETQYF. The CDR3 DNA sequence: TGCAGCGGGCTAGCGGGAGTGGTAGAGACCCAGTACTTC.

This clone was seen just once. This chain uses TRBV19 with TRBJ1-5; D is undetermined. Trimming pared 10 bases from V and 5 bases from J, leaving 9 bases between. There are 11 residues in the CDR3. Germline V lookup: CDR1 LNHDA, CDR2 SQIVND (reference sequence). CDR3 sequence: CATPPDQPQHF. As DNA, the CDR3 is TGTGCCACCCCCCCGGATCAGCCCCAGCATTTT.

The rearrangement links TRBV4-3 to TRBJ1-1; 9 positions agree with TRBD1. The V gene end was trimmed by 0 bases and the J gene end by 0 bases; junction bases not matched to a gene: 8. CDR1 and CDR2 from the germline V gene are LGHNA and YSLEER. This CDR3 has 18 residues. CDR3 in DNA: TGCGCCAGCAGCCAAGATCGAGTCGGACAGGGGCTGAACACTGAAGCTTTCTTT. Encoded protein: CASSQDRVGQGLNTEAFF.